The 29 T cell receptor beta chains below all came from one sample that was sequenced in a study of human T cells and chemical hapten exposure. The time point: pre-sensitization, week 0. Treatment: therapeutic diphenylcyclopropenone sensitization with weekly scalp DPC. TCRdb redid the calling of the RACE reads with MiXCR, one entry per CDR3 protein. Here the sample spans 200,000 to 300,000 distinct CDR3 sequences, over 8% being singletons. The source was whole blood, collected in connection with sensitization to the hapten diphenylcyclopropenone (DPC). The source of these receptors is a woman in her forties with alopecia areata. Some clones in this sample may be carry-over from other donors' samples.

This clonotype appeared a few times. The J gene is TRBJ2-2, the V gene TRBV29-1, with a weak D call TRBD1 (6 bases). V was clipped by 5 bases and J by 6 bases, with 10 bases between them. Germline CDR1 SQVTM, CDR2 ANQGSEA. CDR3 length equals 12 residues. CDR3 nucleotide sequence: TGCAGCGTTACAGGGATGGCCGGGGAGCTGTTTTTT. It specifies CSVTGMAGELFF.

With regard to this clonotype: The CDR3 does not close with the conserved phenylalanine or tryptophan, likely indicating a read error. The chain combines TRBV7-3 with TRBJ2-1; D is unresolved. This CDR3 contains 13 residues. The V end was cut by 6 bases, the J end by 5 bases, with 11 bases between. The germline gives CDR1 SGHTA, CDR2 FQGTGA. CDR3 amino acids: CASSRTLDNEQFS. Written as DNA, the CDR3 is TGTGCCAGCAGTCGGACGCTAGACAATGAGCAGTTCTCC.

This clonotype was detected a few times. The genes are TRBV29-1 and TRBJ1-4; TRBD1 might be the D (6 bases). V lost 6 bases, J lost 4 bases, and 12 bases lay in between. The CDR3 sequence is 13 residues long. Germline CDR1 and CDR2: SQVTM and ANQGSEA. The CDR3 here is CSVSRGYNEKLFF. The CDR3 bases are TGCAGCGTCTCGAGGGGGTATAATGAAAAACTGTTTTTT.

CDR3 bases: TGTGCCAGCAGTCGGGACGGACGATATGGCTACACCTTC. Protein sequence: CASSRDGRYGYTF. V is TRBV2 and J is TRBJ1-2; a possible D gene is TRBD1 (5 bases). The CDR3 loop spans 13 amino acids. CDR1 and CDR2 (germline): SNHLY, FYNNEI. V lost 5 bases, J lost 5 bases, and 12 bases lay in between.

The table lists this clonotype with many counts. The chain combines TRBV6-5 with TRBJ1-6; 8 bases agree with TRBD1. The CDR3 is 14 residues long. J was trimmed by 6 bases and V by 2 bases; bases with no gene match: 0. From germline, CDR1 is MNHEY and CDR2 SVGAGI. CDR3 region: CASSYQGANSPLHF. The CDR3, as DNA: TGTGCCAGCAGTTACCAGGGGGCTAATTCACCCCTCCACTTT.

The chain couples TRBV20-1 to TRBJ1-6; D unresolved. V was shortened by 0 bases and J by 6 bases, with 9 bases between the two germline ends. In germline, CDR1 is DFQATT, CDR2 SNEGSKA (reference sequence). The CDR3 runs 14 residues. CDR3: CSARDVKLNSPLHF. DNA of the CDR3: TGCAGTGCTAGAGATGTCAAGCTTAATTCACCCCTCCACTTT.

This chain joins TRBV6-5 and TRBJ2-5, with 9 bases that match TRBD1. Germline assignment: CDR1 MNHEY and CDR2 SVGAGI. The CDR3 contains 16 residues. V was clipped by 2 bases and J by 4 bases; unmatched bases: 8. CDR3 in amino acids: CASSYLARDRVETQYF. The CDR3 DNA reads as TGTGCCAGCAGTTACCTAGCCCGGGACAGGGTAGAGACCCAGTACTTC.

In this sample, this clonotype turned up a few times. The genes are TRBV28 and TRBJ1-1; 7 positions agree with TRBD1. The CDR3 contains 15 residues. Trimming removed 1 base from V and 4 bases from J; junction bases left unmatched: 6. Germline-derived CDR1 and CDR2 are MDHEN and SYDVKM. Written as DNA, the CDR3 is TGTGCCAGCAGTTTATTAAGGGGGCGAGGCACTGAAGCTTTCTTT. This encodes CASSLLRGRGTEAFF.

Only a few counts were recorded for this clonotype. The rearrangement joins TRBV12-3 or TRBV12-4 to TRBJ1-5, with 9 positions matching TRBD1. V was clipped by 3 bases and J by 3 bases; unmatched bases: 3. The CDR3 runs 15 residues. The CDR3 here is CASSFGQGPNQPQHF. CDR3 in DNA: TGTGCCAGCAGTTTTGGACAGGGGCCCAATCAGCCCCAGCATTTT.

This clonotype was observed a handful of times. The chain links TRBV6-2 or TRBV6-3 to TRBJ2-7; either TRBD1 or TRBD2 may fit D (5 bases each). Germline values: CDR1 MNHEY, CDR2 SVGEGT. V lost 7 bases to trimming and J lost 4 bases, with 14 bases between them. CDR3 length equals 13 residues. CDR3: CASISVGAYEQYF. CDR3 DNA: TGTGCCAGCATTTCGGTCGGGGCTTACGAGCAGTACTTC.

This clonotype was counted ten times or more. The chain has TRBV6-1 and TRBJ1-1; D unclear. This CDR3 is built from 12 residues. V lost 7 bases and J 4 bases, leaving 10 bases between the germline ends. The germline V gene has CDR1 MNHNS and CDR2 SASEGT. CDR3 in DNA: TGTGCCAGCAACCCGGGCGGCACTGAAGCTTTCTTT. Translated, it gives CASNPGGTEAFF.

This clonotype was found many times. V is TRBV15 and J is TRBJ2-7; 10 bases are shared with TRBD2. The CDR3 contains 18 residues. From germline, CDR1 is LNHNV and CDR2 YYDKDF (reference sequence). The V gene end was trimmed by 3 bases and the J gene end by 2 bases; junction bases not matched to a gene: 13. The CDR3 DNA reads as TGTGCCACCAGCAGGTCGCCGCTGATAGCGGGAGGAGCCTACGAGCAGTACTTC. It specifies CATSRSPLIAGGAYEQYF.

The chain joins TRBV7-3 to TRBJ1-6, with TRBD1 as a possible D gene (5 bases). V was cut by 5 bases and J by 4 bases, with 12 bases left in between. Germline V gene data show CDR1 as SGHTA and CDR2 as FQGTGA. This CDR3 region has 15 residues. The CDR3 reads CASSPSGTYNSPLHF. The CDR3 coding sequence is TGTGCCAGCAGCCCCTCCGGGACTTATAATTCACCCCTCCACTTT.

In this sample, this clonotype turned up a few times. This chain uses TRBV9 with TRBJ1-1, with D possibly being TRBD1 (5 bases). Looked up from germline, CDR1 is SGDLS and CDR2 is YYNGEE. The CDR3 sequence is 14 residues long. Trimming took off 0 bases at V and 4 bases at J, with 10 bases between the two ends. CDR3: CASSVGAGITEAFF. The CDR3 bases are TGTGCCAGCAGCGTAGGGGCAGGGATCACTGAAGCTTTCTTT.

This rearrangement joins TRBV20-1 to TRBJ2-3, with a tentative D call TRBD2 (5 bases). Germline assignment: CDR1 DFQATT and CDR2 SNEGSKA (reference sequence). The CDR3 extends over 14 amino acids. Trimming stripped 6 bases from V and 5 bases from J, with 18 bases between. In DNA form, the CDR3 reads TGCAGTGCCGCACTCTTAGGAGGTAGAGATACGCAGTATTTT. It specifies CSAALLGGRDTQYF.

This clonotype has at least ten counts. This rearrangement joins TRBV4-3 to TRBJ2-1; either TRBD1 or TRBD2 may supply D (6 bases each). V shed 0 bases and J shed 8 bases, with 11 bases lying between them. The germline V gene encodes CDR1 LGHNA and CDR2 YSLEER. The CDR3 loop spans 14 amino acids. The CDR3 DNA is TGCGCCAGCAGCCAAGATAGGGGGGCCGATGAGCAGTTCTTC. Residues: CASSQDRGADEQFF.

There are a few counts of this clonotype. This CDR3 reads CASSQRPLGQGFTGELFF. CDR3 in DNA: TGCGCCAGCAGCCAACGGCCTTTGGGACAGGGCTTCACCGGGGAGCTGTTTTTT. The chain uses TRBV4-3 and TRBJ2-2, with 9 bases matching TRBD1. Germline V gives CDR1 LGHNA, CDR2 YSLEER. Germline trimming cut 2 bases from V and 4 bases from J; bases unmatched to any gene: 11. The length of the CDR3 is 18 residues.

This clonotype was seen a few times. The chain is built from TRBV28 and TRBJ2-7, with D hard to call. V was pared by 7 bases and J by 2 bases, with 15 bases between. This CDR3 has 14 residues. CDR1 is MDHEN and CDR2 is SYDVKM in the germline V gene. This CDR3 is CASTPHSRPYEQYF. CDR3 coding DNA: TGTGCCAGCACCCCTCATTCGCGGCCCTACGAGCAGTACTTC.

V gene TRBV7-2 combines with J gene TRBJ2-1; a weak D match, TRBD2 (6 bases). The germline V gene has CDR1 SGHTA and CDR2 FQGNSA. There are 15 residues in the CDR3. The germline V and J ends were trimmed by 5 bases and 4 bases, with 15 bases remaining between them. CDR3 residues: CASSRERTTYNEQFF. CDR3 DNA sequence: TGTGCCAGCAGCCGCGAACGGACTACTTACAATGAGCAGTTCTTC. Full variable domain (remainder filled in from reference TRBV7-2 and TRBJ2-1): GAGVSQSPSNKVTEKGKDVELRCDPISGHTALYWYRQSLGQGLEFLIYFQGNSAPDKSGLPSDRFSAERTGGSVSTLTIQRTQQEDSAVYLCASSRERTTYNEQFFGPGTRLTVL.

This clonotype was counted between two and nine times. The chain employs TRBV4-3 and TRBJ1-1; D remains ambiguous. Germline V gene sequence: CDR1 LGHNA, CDR2 YSLEER. The CDR3 has 15 residues. Trimming took off 1 base at V and 2 bases at J, with 11 bases between the two ends. CDR3 protein: CASSQAVTANTEAFF. Written as DNA, the CDR3 is TGCGCCAGCAGCCAAGCGGTAACAGCCAACACTGAAGCTTTCTTT.

This clonotype showed up just a few times. The rearrangement uses TRBV7-9 and TRBJ2-3, with D tentatively TRBD1 (6 bases). Deletions cut 1 base from V and 0 bases from J, with 8 bases between. The CDR3 runs to 15 residues. The germline V gene has CDR1 SEHNR and CDR2 FQNEAQ (reference sequence). The DNA for the CDR3 is TGTGCCAGCAGCTTAGTGGGACATAGCACAGATACGCAGTATTTT. Its translation is CASSLVGHSTDTQYF.

As to this clonotype: This sequence may be a read error, since a much larger clone differs from it by one base. The chain has TRBV28 and TRBJ1-5, with D possibly being TRBD1 (6 bases). Germline CDR1 is MDHEN and CDR2 is SYDVKM. The CDR3 is 17 amino acids. CDR3 in amino acids: CASSLGGGWSGNQSQHF. CDR3 sequence (DNA): TGTGCCAGCTCCCTAGGCGGGGGCTGGTCGGGCAATCAGTCCCAGCATTTT.

This clonotype was seen more than once but under ten times. The rearrangement links TRBV7-2 to TRBJ2-5; D uncertain. The CDR3 contains 15 residues. Looked up from germline, CDR1 is SGHTA and CDR2 is FQGNSA. Trimming removed 5 bases from V and 2 bases from J, with 15 bases in between. The DNA for the CDR3 is TGTGCCAGCAGCCCGGTATGGGGATGGCAAGAGACCCAGTACTTC. Protein: CASSPVWGWQETQYF.

This clonotype was seen repeatedly, ten times or more. The chain is built from TRBV29-1 and TRBJ2-3; TRBD2 aligns across 9 bases. J was trimmed by 2 bases and V by 0 bases; bases with no gene match: 9. The germline V gene has CDR1 SQVTM and CDR2 ANQGSEA. The CDR3 is made up of 17 amino acids. The CDR3 spells CSVEDRRGRATTDTQYF. CDR3 sequence (DNA): TGCAGCGTTGAAGATCGTCGCGGGAGGGCCACCACAGATACGCAGTATTTT.

The J gene is TRBJ2-7, the V gene TRBV6-2 or TRBV6-3; D remains unclear. The CDR3 covers 11 residues. The ends were cut back, 8 bases at V and 3 bases at J, with 8 bases in the middle. Germline-derived CDR1 and CDR2 are MNHEY and SVGEGT. CDR3 sequence reads: CASESFYEQYF. The CDR3 DNA is TGTGCCAGCGAAAGTTTCTACGAGCAGTACTTC.

This clonotype was picked up a small number of times. The J gene is TRBJ2-1, the V gene TRBV7-2, with TRBD1 matching 9 bases. V was clipped by 5 bases and J by 4 bases; unmatched bases: 6. The CDR3 runs to 15 residues. CDR1 SGHTA and CDR2 FQGNSA come from the germline V gene. The CDR3 bases are TGTGCCAGCAGCGCCGACAGGGGGACTTACAATGAGCAGTTCTTC. Translation: CASSADRGTYNEQFF.

The rearrangement uses TRBV20-1 and TRBJ2-7; D unresolved. This CDR3 comprises 15 residues. Germline V lookup: CDR1 DFQATT, CDR2 SNEGSKA (reference sequence). The V gene lost 4 bases and the J gene lost 6 bases, with 22 bases spanning the gap. The CDR3 loop is CSATLNPDLDSEQYF. The CDR3 nucleotides are TGCAGTGCTACTTTAAATCCAGACCTAGATTCCGAGCAGTACTTC.

This clonotype has a handful of counts. The chain uses TRBV29-1 and TRBJ2-3; the match to TRBD2 covers 7 bases. From germline, CDR1 is SQVTM and CDR2 ANQGSEA. CDR3 length: 14 residues. With 7 bases clipped from V and 2 bases from J, the junction kept 9 bases outside the gene matches. The CDR3 DNA reads as TGCAGCGCGAGGGGAGCGGGACTCACAGATACGCAGTATTTT. It yields the protein CSARGAGLTDTQYF.

This clonotype appeared many times. The J gene is TRBJ2-7, the V gene TRBV2; D may be TRBD1 (6 bases). The CDR3 length is 16 residues. V was trimmed by 4 bases and J by 9 bases, leaving 25 bases between them. The germline CDR1 and CDR2 sequences are SNHLY and FYNNEI. For the CDR3, the DNA is TGTGCCAGCAGTGCAATAACTTGGGACACCGGTGACGGGCAGTACTTC. Its protein is CASSAITWDTGDGQYF.